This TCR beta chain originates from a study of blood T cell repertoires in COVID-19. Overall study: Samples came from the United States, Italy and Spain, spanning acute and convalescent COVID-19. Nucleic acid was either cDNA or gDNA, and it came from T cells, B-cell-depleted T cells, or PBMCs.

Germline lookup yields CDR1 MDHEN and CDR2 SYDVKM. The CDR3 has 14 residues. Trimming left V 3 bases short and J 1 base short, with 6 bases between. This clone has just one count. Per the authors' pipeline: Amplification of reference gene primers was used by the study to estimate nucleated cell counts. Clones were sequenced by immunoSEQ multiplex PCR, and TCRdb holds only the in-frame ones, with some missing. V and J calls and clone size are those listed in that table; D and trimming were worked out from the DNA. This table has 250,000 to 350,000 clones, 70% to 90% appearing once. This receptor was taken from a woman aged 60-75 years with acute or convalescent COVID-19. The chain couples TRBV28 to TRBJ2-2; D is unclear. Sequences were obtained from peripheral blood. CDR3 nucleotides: TGTGCCAGCAGTTTCTCAGGGAACACCGGGGAGCTGTTTTTT. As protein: CASSFSGNTGELFF.